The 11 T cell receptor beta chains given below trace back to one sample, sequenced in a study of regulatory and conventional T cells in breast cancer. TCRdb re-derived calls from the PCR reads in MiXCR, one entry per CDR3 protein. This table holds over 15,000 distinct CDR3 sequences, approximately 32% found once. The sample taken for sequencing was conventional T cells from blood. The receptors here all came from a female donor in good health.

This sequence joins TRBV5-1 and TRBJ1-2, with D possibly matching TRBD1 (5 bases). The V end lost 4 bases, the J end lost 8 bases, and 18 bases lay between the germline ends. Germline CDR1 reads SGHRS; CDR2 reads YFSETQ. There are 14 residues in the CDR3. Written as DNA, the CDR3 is TGCGCCAGCAGCCCCACTACAGGACCGGCAGGCTACACCTTC. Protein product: CASSPTTGPAGYTF. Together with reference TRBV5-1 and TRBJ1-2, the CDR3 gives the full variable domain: KAGVTQTPRYLIKTRGQQVTLSCSPISGHRSVSWYQQTPGQGLQFLFEYFSETQRNKGNFPGRFSGRQFSNSRSEMNVSTLELGDSALYLCASSPTTGPAGYTFGSGTRLTVV.

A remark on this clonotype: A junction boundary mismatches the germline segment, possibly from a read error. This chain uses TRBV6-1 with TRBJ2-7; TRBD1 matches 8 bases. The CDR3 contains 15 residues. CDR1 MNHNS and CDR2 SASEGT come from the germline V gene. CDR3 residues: CASSEGYRGSNEQYF. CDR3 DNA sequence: TGTGCCAGCAGCGAAGGGTACAGGGGGTCGAACGAGCAGTACTTC.

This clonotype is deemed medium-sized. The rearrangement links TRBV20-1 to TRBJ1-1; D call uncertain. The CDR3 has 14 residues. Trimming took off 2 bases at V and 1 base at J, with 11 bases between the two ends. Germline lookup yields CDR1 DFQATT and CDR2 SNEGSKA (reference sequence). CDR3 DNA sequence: TGCAGTGCTAGAAGATTCGGGTGGAACACTGAAGCTTTCTTT. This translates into CSARRFGWNTEAFF.

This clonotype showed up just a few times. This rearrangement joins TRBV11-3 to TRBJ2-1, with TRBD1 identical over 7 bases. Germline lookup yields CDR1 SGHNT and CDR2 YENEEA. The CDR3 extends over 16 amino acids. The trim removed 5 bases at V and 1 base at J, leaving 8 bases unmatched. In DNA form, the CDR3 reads TGTGCCAGCAGCCCCCACGGGACAGTATCCTACAATGAGCAGTTCTTC. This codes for CASSPHGTVSYNEQFF. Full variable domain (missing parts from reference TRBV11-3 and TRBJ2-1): EAGVVQSPRYKIIEKKQPVAFWCNPISGHNTLYWYLQNLGQGPELLIRYENEEAVDDSQLPKDRFSAERLKGVDSTLKIQPAELGDSAVYLCASSPHGTVSYNEQFFGPGTRLTVL.

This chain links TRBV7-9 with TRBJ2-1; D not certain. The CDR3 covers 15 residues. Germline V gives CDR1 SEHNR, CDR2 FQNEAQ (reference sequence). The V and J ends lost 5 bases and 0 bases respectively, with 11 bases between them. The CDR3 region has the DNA TGTGCCAGCAGCCCAGACTTAAGCTCCTACAATGAGCAGTTCTTC. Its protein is CASSPDLSSYNEQFF.

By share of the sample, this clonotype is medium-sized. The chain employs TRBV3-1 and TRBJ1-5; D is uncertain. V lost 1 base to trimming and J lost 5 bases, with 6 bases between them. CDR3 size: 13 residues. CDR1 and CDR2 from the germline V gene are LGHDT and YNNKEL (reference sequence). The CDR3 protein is CASSQGRDQPQHF. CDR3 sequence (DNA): TGTGCCAGCAGCCAAGGCCGCGATCAGCCCCAGCATTTT.

DNA of the CDR3: TGTGCCAGCAGCTCCGACAGGGTTTGGGCCTATGGCTACACCTTC. This gives the protein CASSSDRVWAYGYTF. The J gene is TRBJ1-2, the V gene TRBV7-8; 7 positions match TRBD1. The germline V gene encodes CDR1 SGHVS and CDR2 FQNEAQ. This CDR3 is 15 amino acids long. V lost 4 bases, J lost 4 bases, and 9 bases stayed unmatched.

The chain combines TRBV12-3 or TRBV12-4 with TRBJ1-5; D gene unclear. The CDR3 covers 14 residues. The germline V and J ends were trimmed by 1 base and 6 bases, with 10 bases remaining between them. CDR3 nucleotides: TGTGCCAGCAGTTTAGGAGGGAAGGGTCAGCCCCAGCATTTT. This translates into CASSLGGKGQPQHF.

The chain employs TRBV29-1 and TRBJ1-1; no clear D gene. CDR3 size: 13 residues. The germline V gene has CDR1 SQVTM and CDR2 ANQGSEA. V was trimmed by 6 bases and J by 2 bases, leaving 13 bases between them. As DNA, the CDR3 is TGCAGCGTCCATGGGCTTATAAACACTGAAGCTTTCTTT. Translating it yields CSVHGLINTEAFF.

Here the CDR3 DNA reads TGTGCCAGCAGCCCGCCGCGGGGGGGGCGAAAGCAGAATGAGCAGTTCTTC. It codes for CASSPPRGGRKQNEQFF. The chain combines TRBV6-2 or TRBV6-3 with TRBJ2-1; 9 bases map to TRBD2. This CDR3 is 17 amino acids long. After removal of 6 bases from V and 7 bases from J, the junction contained 16 bases not matched to a gene. Germline-derived CDR1 and CDR2 are MNHEY and SVGEGT.

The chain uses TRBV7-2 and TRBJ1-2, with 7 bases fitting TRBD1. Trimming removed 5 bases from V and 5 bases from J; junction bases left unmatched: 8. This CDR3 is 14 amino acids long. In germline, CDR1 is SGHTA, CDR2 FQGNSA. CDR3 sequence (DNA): TGTGCCAGCAGCGAGGACAGGAACCTTTATGGCTACACCTTC. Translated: CASSEDRNLYGYTF.